Shown below are 17 T cell receptor beta chains from a single sample sequenced in a study of cytomegalovirus exposure and HLA in healthy donors. It was with 60 Vbeta and 13 Jbeta primers that the PCR ran. Repertoires were generated with immunoSEQ multiplex PCR, while TCRdb's copy carries only in-frame clones and drops some. The data hold approximately 160,000 clones, with 77% observed a single time. The sample comprised PBMCs. The receptors come from a woman in her thirties in good health and CMV-seronegative.

The chain carries TRBV6-5 and TRBJ1-2; 10 nucleotides agree with TRBD1. CDR3 size: 14 residues. CDR1 is MNHEY, CDR2 SVGAGI, per germline. With 6 bases clipped from V and 7 bases from J, the junction kept 8 bases outside the gene matches. CDR3 amino acids: CASRSPGQGFGYTF. CDR3 sequence (DNA): TGTGCCAGCAGATCACCGGGACAGGGGTTTGGCTACACCTTC.

This clone was seen more than once but under ten times. The rearrangement uses TRBV25-1 and TRBJ2-6; 9 bases align to TRBD1. Per the germline V gene, CDR1 is MGHDK and CDR2 is SYGVNS. J lost 1 base, V lost 11 bases, and 6 bases had no gene match. The CDR3 has 15 amino acids. CDR3 DNA: TGTGCCGCCGGACAGGGGTTGTCTGGGGCCAACGTCCTGACTTTC. Protein: CAAGQGLSGANVLTF.

The V gene is TRBV2, the J gene TRBJ2-3; 12 nucleotides line up with TRBD2. The CDR3 is 16 residues long. Germline lookup yields CDR1 SNHLY and CDR2 FYNNEI. J lost 3 bases, V lost 8 bases, and 9 bases had no gene match. The CDR3 region has the DNA TGTGCCAGCGAGGACCTAGCGGGAGGGCCGACAGATACGCAGTATTTT. Translated: CASEDLAGGPTDTQYF.

This chain joins TRBV18 and TRBJ1-5; possibly TRBD1 for D (5 bases). V lost 1 base and J lost 0, with 7 bases in between. CDR1 and CDR2 (germline): KGHSH, LQKENI. There are 15 residues in the CDR3. The CDR3 region is CASSPQDNSNQPQHF. DNA of the CDR3: TGTGCCAGCTCACCACAGGACAATAGCAATCAGCCCCAGCATTTT. Combining the CDR3 with reference TRBV18 and TRBJ1-5 gives the whole variable domain NAGVMQNPRHLVRRRGQEARLRCSPMKGHSHVYWYRQLPEEGLKFMVYLQKENIIDESGMPKERFSAEFPKEGPSILRIQQVVRGDSAAYFCASSPQDNSNQPQHFGDGTRLSIL.

In this sample, this clone turned up once. The chain combines TRBV27 with TRBJ2-2, with 9 bases aligning to TRBD2. With 7 bases clipped from V and 6 bases from J, the junction kept 6 bases outside the gene matches. The CDR3 is 14 amino acids. Per germline, CDR1 MNHEY and CDR2 SMNVEV (reference sequence). The CDR3 nucleotides are TGTGCCAGCACCCAGCGGGAGGCGGCCGGGGAGCTGTTTTTT. It is translated as CASTQREAAGELFF.

The chain uses TRBV29-1 and TRBJ1-1; D is uncertain. V lost 5 bases and J lost 8, with 18 bases in between. The CDR3 extends over 13 amino acids. From germline, CDR1 is SQVTM and CDR2 ANQGSEA. The CDR3 sequence: CSVLDWKNWEAFF. In nucleotides, the CDR3 is TGCAGCGTTCTCGACTGGAAAAATTGGGAAGCTTTCTTT.

The rearrangement uses TRBV30 and TRBJ1-2; 8 bases are a match to TRBD1. J was trimmed by 6 bases and V by 5 bases; bases with no gene match: 17. There are 16 residues in the CDR3. CDR1 is GTSNPN and CDR2 is SVGIG in the germline V gene (reference sequence). CDR3 protein: CAWGWGTGLPVDGYTF. The CDR3, as DNA: TGTGCCTGGGGGTGGGGGACAGGCCTCCCCGTGGATGGCTACACCTTC.

The gene calls are TRBV28 and TRBJ2-4, with 9 positions matching TRBD1. V was pared by 6 bases and J by 6 bases, with 9 bases of the junction left unmatched. This CDR3 is built from 15 residues. CDR1 MDHEN and CDR2 SYDVKM come from the germline V gene. CDR3 nucleotides: TGTGCCAGCAGCCGGACGGGACAGGGCTCAAACATTCAGTACTTC. This encodes CASSRTGQGSNIQYF.

Points on this clone: One end of the junction varies from germline; a read error may be responsible. This chain uses TRBV6-5 with TRBJ1-2; tentative D call: TRBD1 (5 bases). There are 14 residues in the CDR3. Per germline, CDR1 MNHEY and CDR2 SVGAGI. In DNA, the CDR3 is TGTGCCGGCAGTCTATCGGACACCTACTATGGCTACACCTTC. It is translated as CAGSLSDTYYGYTF.

The chain combines TRBV5-1 with TRBJ1-1; D possibly corresponds to TRBD1 (6 bases). The CDR3 is 16 residues long. Germline V gives CDR1 SGHRS, CDR2 YFSETQ. V was pared by 4 bases and J by 0 bases, with 16 bases between. Written as DNA, the CDR3 is TGCGCCAGCAGCCAGGCCGGGGGGCGGATGAACACTGAAGCTTTCTTT. As protein: CASSQAGGRMNTEAFF.

The J gene is TRBJ1-6, the V gene TRBV2; maybe TRBD1 (5 bases). This CDR3 region has 16 residues. Trimming left V 11 bases short and J 6 bases short, with 23 bases between. Germline V gives CDR1 SNHLY, CDR2 FYNNEI. The CDR3: CASAHDQGAGNSPLHF. The CDR3 DNA follows: TGTGCCTCAGCACATGATCAGGGAGCGGGTAATTCACCCCTCCACTTT.

The rearrangement joins TRBV27 to TRBJ1-1, with 9 bases aligning to TRBD1. Germline lookup yields CDR1 MNHEY and CDR2 SMNVEV (reference sequence). Trimming cost V 5 bases and J 5 bases; bases outside gene matches: 6. CDR3 length: 14 residues. CDR3 nucleotides: TGTGCCAGCAGTGAACAGGGGGCAGGGACTGAAGCTTTCTTT. The encoded protein is CASSEQGAGTEAFF.

V and J are TRBV27 and TRBJ2-7, with TRBD1 as a possible D gene (6 bases). Germline V gives CDR1 MNHEY, CDR2 SMNVEV (reference sequence). The CDR3 covers 13 residues. With 6 bases removed from V and 1 base from J, the gap between germline ends came to 10 bases. The chain's CDR3 is CASRPGASYEQYF. The DNA of the CDR3 is TGTGCCAGCAGGCCAGGGGCATCCTACGAGCAGTACTTC.

The V gene is TRBV7-3, the J gene TRBJ2-3; the match to TRBD2 covers 10 bases. Germline CDR1 SGHTA, CDR2 FQGTGA. The CDR3 covers 19 residues. The V gene end was trimmed by 5 bases and the J gene end by 2 bases; junction bases not matched to a gene: 16. The CDR3 coding sequence is TGTGCCAGCAGCCCGGGGGTAGGTCCAGCGGGAGGGCCCACAGATACGCAGTATTTT. Its translation is CASSPGVGPAGGPTDTQYF. Looking up the rest from reference TRBV7-3 and TRBJ2-3 gives the full variable domain: GAGVSQTPSNKVTEKGKYVELRCDPISGHTALYWYRQSLGQGPEFLIYFQGTGAADDSGLPNDRFFAVRPEGSVSTLKIQRTERGDSAVYLCASSPGVGPAGGPTDTQYFGPGTRLTVL.

This clone was detected only a few times. This chain joins TRBV7-9 and TRBJ1-5; D perhaps matches TRBD1 (6 bases). This CDR3 contains 18 residues. The V end lost 2 bases, the J end lost 0 bases, and 17 bases lay between the germline ends. The germline gives CDR1 SEHNR, CDR2 FQNEAQ (reference sequence). The CDR3, as DNA: TGTGCCAGCAGCTTATCATCAGGGGATTTTTATAGCAATCAGCCCCAGCATTTT. It specifies CASSLSSGDFYSNQPQHF.

J is TRBJ2-7 and V is TRBV7-9; TRBD2 aligns across 9 bases. V gave up 0 bases and J gave up 4 bases; unmatched junction bases: 7. The CDR3 totals 16 residues. Germline assignment: CDR1 SEHNR and CDR2 FQNEAQ (reference sequence). The CDR3 bases are TGTGCCAGCAGCTTAGCGGCGCGGGAGGGCCCTTACGAGCAGTACTTC. This gives the protein CASSLAAREGPYEQYF.

The chain is built from TRBV27 and TRBJ1-4; D perhaps matches TRBD1 (6 bases). The germline gives CDR1 MNHEY, CDR2 SMNVEV (reference sequence). This CDR3 is built from 14 residues. The V end lost 0 bases, the J end lost 8 bases, and 10 bases lay between the germline ends. CDR3 bases: TGTGCCAGCAGTTTATCGGCAGGGGTGGAAAAACTGTTTTTT. Translated: CASSLSAGVEKLFF.